The 18 T cell receptor beta chains presented below share a single source sample, sequenced in a study of blood T cell repertoires in COVID-19. Sequencing used immunoSEQ multiplex PCR; TCRdb keeps in-frame clones, though not all of them. The table shows tens of thousands of clones, with about 91% occurring only once. Sequences were obtained from peripheral blood. These receptors were collected from a woman aged 70-85 years with acute or convalescent COVID-19.

This chain joins TRBV6-5 and TRBJ1-1; the match to TRBD1 covers 9 bases. The germline gives CDR1 MNHEY, CDR2 SVGAGI. The length of the CDR3 is 15 residues. J gave up 1 base and V 7 bases, and 7 bases lay outside the gene matches. The CDR3: CASIQTGGWNTEAFF. CDR3 bases: TGTGCCAGCATACAGACAGGGGGGTGGAACACTGAAGCTTTCTTT.

The genes are TRBV9 and TRBJ2-4; 8 positions agree with TRBD1. Looked up from germline, CDR1 is SGDLS and CDR2 is YYNGEE. Trimming removed 6 bases from V and 8 bases from J; junction bases left unmatched: 16. This CDR3 contains 16 residues. This chain's CDR3 is CASTPSPGQDVHIQYF. DNA of the CDR3: TGTGCCAGCACCCCCTCCCCGGGACAGGATGTCCACATTCAGTACTTC.

In nucleotides, the CDR3 is TGTGCCAGTAGTAGCTTCCGCGCTCAAGGGAGCGCTGAAGCTTTCTTT. Amino acids: CASSSFRAQGSAEAFF. The chain combines TRBV19 with TRBJ1-1; D unresolved. Trimming pared 4 bases from V and 6 bases from J, leaving 21 bases between. In germline, CDR1 is LNHDA, CDR2 SQIVND (reference sequence). The CDR3 length is 16 residues.

CDR3 in DNA: TGTGCCAGCAGTTTCCTCCTGACAGGGGTGAATCAGCCCCAGCATTTT. As protein: CASSFLLTGVNQPQHF. J is TRBJ1-5 and V is TRBV28, with 8 bases lining up with TRBD1. V lost 3 bases and J lost 4; bases outside the gene matches: 8. The CDR3 totals 16 residues. In germline, CDR1 is MDHEN, CDR2 SYDVKM.

This chain uses TRBV11-2 with TRBJ1-6, with a weak D call TRBD1 (6 bases). The CDR3 has 12 amino acids. The V gene's germline CDR1 is SGHAT and CDR2 FQNNGV. The ends were cut back, 3 bases at V and 14 bases at J, with 11 bases in the middle. CDR3: CASSFSGTSLHF. The CDR3 nucleotides read TGTGCCAGCAGCTTTTCAGGGACATCCCTCCACTTT.

The rearrangement uses TRBV29-1 and TRBJ1-2, with 12 bases fitting TRBD1. Germline V gene data show CDR1 as SQVTM and CDR2 as ANQGSEA. The CDR3 sequence is 16 residues long. J lost 7 bases, V lost 3 bases, and 12 bases had no gene match. The CDR3 bases are TGCAGCGTTGAGTTTGTTATGGGACAGGGGGCTAGTGGCTACACCTTC. Protein sequence: CSVEFVMGQGASGYTF.

V gene TRBV11-3 combines with J gene TRBJ1-2; 7 bases agree with TRBD1. CDR1 and CDR2 from the germline V gene are SGHNT and YENEEA. Trimming at V came to 4 bases and at J to 7 bases, leaving 12 bases not matched to a gene. This CDR3 contains 15 residues. CDR3 loop: CASSSGQVGNRGYTF. In DNA, the CDR3 is TGTGCCAGCAGCTCCGGACAGGTAGGAAACCGTGGCTACACCTTC.

The chain recombines TRBV20-1 with TRBJ2-7; the D is unclear. Germline V CDR1 and CDR2: DFQATT, SNEGSKA (reference sequence). Trimming pared 6 bases from V and 5 bases from J, leaving 8 bases between. The CDR3 runs to 10 residues. CDR3 in DNA: TGCAGTGCCAGCCGGGACGAGCAGTACTTC. Protein product: CSASRDEQYF.

The V gene is TRBV12-3 or TRBV12-4, the J gene TRBJ1-6; D uncertain. The ends were cut back, 7 bases at V and 9 bases at J, with 13 bases in the middle. This CDR3 is built from 13 residues. CDR3 in amino acids: CASIGRGSSPLHF. The CDR3 region has the DNA TGTGCCAGCATCGGACGGGGTTCTTCACCCCTCCACTTT.

J is TRBJ2-1 and V is TRBV5-1; no definite D call. V lost 4 bases to trimming and J lost 0 bases, with 8 bases between them. Germline-derived CDR1 and CDR2 are SGHRS and YFSETQ. This CDR3 comprises 14 residues. CDR3 in amino acids: CASSLSYSYNEQFF. The CDR3 region has the DNA TGCGCCAGCAGCCTCTCGTACTCCTACAATGAGCAGTTCTTC.

In DNA form, the CDR3 reads TGTGCCAGCAGCCCCGGGACAGCTAACAATGAGCAGTTCTTC. It encodes CASSPGTANNEQFF. V and J are TRBV7-2 and TRBJ2-1; TRBD1 aligns across 7 bases. The ends lost 5 bases at V and 5 bases at J; junction bases unmatched: 6. Per germline, CDR1 SGHTA and CDR2 FQGNSA. CDR3 length: 14 amino acids.

The chain combines TRBV5-5 with TRBJ2-5; D possibly corresponds to TRBD2 (6 bases). Per germline, CDR1 SGHKS and CDR2 YYEKEE (reference sequence). Trimming took 0 bases from V and 4 from J, leaving 13 bases between them. There are 15 residues in the CDR3. Here the CDR3 DNA reads TGTGCCAGCAGCTTGGTTCGGGGGTCGGGAGAGACCCAGTACTTC. Its translation: CASSLVRGSGETQYF.

J is TRBJ1-2 and V is TRBV2, with a weak D call TRBD1 (5 bases). Germline V gene data show CDR1 as SNHLY and CDR2 as FYNNEI. Trimming pared 4 bases from V and 2 bases from J, leaving 11 bases between. The CDR3 runs 14 residues. CDR3 amino acids: CASSVGGTNYGYTF. CDR3 in DNA: TGTGCCAGCAGTGTGGGAGGGACGAACTATGGCTACACCTTC. Full variable domain (remainder filled in from reference TRBV2 and TRBJ1-2): EPEVTQTPSHQVTQMGQEVILRCVPISNHLYFYWYRQILGQKVEFLVSFYNNEISEKSEIFDDQFSVERPDGSNFTLKIRSTKLEDSAMYFCASSVGGTNYGYTFGSGTRLTVV.

The chain links TRBV6-4 to TRBJ1-4; weak D call: TRBD1 (6 bases). V was shortened by 6 bases and J by 8 bases, with 16 bases between the two germline ends. The length of the CDR3 is 14 residues. Germline V lookup: CDR1 MRHNA, CDR2 SNTAGT. The DNA of the CDR3 is TGTGCCAGCAGGACCAACAGGGAGGGCGAAAAACTGTTTTTT. This gives the protein CASRTNREGEKLFF.

The chain employs TRBV5-1 and TRBJ1-4; tentatively, D is TRBD1 (6 bases). The V end was cut by 6 bases, the J end by 7 bases, with 10 bases between. The CDR3 has 12 residues. From germline, CDR1 is SGHRS and CDR2 YFSETQ. The CDR3 is CASNRDGEKLFF. CDR3 nucleotides: TGCGCCAGCAACAGGGATGGTGAAAAACTGTTTTTT.

The CDR3 region is CASSQGSLHGIGNQPQHF. CDR3 coding DNA: TGCGCCAGCAGCCAAGGGAGCCTACATGGAATTGGCAATCAGCCCCAGCATTTT. J is TRBJ1-5 and V is TRBV4-1; D not certain. Trimming took 1 base from V and 2 from J, leaving 18 bases between them. From germline, CDR1 is MGHRA and CDR2 YSYEKL. This CDR3 has 18 residues.

The gene calls are TRBV6-5 and TRBJ1-4; D gene unclear. There are 14 residues in the CDR3. V shed 6 bases and J shed 2 bases, with 10 bases lying between them. The germline gives CDR1 MNHEY, CDR2 SVGAGI. This CDR3 reads CASSLWRTNEKLFF. The CDR3 DNA sequence: TGTGCCAGCAGCCTGTGGCGGACTAATGAAAAACTGTTTTTT.

The rearrangement joins TRBV5-1 to TRBJ2-7; 8 nucleotides agree with TRBD1. J gave up 3 bases and V 0 bases, and 2 bases lay outside the gene matches. The germline gives CDR1 SGHRS, CDR2 YFSETQ. CDR3 length: 14 residues. CDR3 DNA sequence: TGCGCCAGCAGCTTGGTGGGACAGGACTACGAGCAGTACTTC. Protein product: CASSLVGQDYEQYF.